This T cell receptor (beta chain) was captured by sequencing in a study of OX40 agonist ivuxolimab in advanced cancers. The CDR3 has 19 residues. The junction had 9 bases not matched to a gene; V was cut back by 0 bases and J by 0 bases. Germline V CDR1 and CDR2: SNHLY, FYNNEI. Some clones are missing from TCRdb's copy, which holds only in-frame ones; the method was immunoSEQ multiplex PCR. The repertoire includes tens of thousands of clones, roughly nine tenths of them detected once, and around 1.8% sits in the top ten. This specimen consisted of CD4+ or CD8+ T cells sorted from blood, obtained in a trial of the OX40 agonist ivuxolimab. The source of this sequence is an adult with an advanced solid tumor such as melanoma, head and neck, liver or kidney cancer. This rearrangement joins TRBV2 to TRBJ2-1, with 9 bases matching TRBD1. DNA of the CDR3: TGTGCCAGCAGTGAAGCATCCGGGACAGGGCCTAGCTCCTACAATGAGCAGTTCTTC. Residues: CASSEASGTGPSSYNEQFF. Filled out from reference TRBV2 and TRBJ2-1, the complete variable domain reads EPEVTQTPSHQVTQMGQEVILRCVPISNHLYFYWYRQILGQKVEFLVSFYNNEISEKSEIFDDQFSVERPDGSNFTLKIRSTKLEDSAMYFCASSEASGTGPSSYNEQFFGPGTRLTVL.